This passage covers 28 T cell receptor beta chains from one sample sequenced in a study of T cell responses to AZD1222 COVID-19 vaccine. TCRdb keeps only in-frame clones here, not all; method: immunoSEQ multiplex PCR. This table has just under 90,000 clones, 88% appearing once. The material was peripheral blood, obtained on day 0 of MenACWY control vaccination. These receptors all stem from an adult in good health.

The chain couples TRBV28 to TRBJ1-5; possible D gene TRBD1, 5 bases. This CDR3 region has 19 residues. The germline CDR1 and CDR2 sequences are MDHEN and SYDVKM. Trimming pared 5 bases from V and 0 bases from J, leaving 23 bases between. DNA of the CDR3: TGTGCCAGCAGTACAAAACTAGGACACCAGTTCCCTAGCAATCAGCCCCAGCATTTT. Its protein is CASSTKLGHQFPSNQPQHF.

The rearrangement uses TRBV6-6 and TRBJ1-5; D unresolved. The CDR3 spans 14 residues. V was shortened by 0 bases and J by 5 bases, with 8 bases between the two germline ends. The germline CDR1 and CDR2 sequences are MNHNY and SVGAGI (reference sequence). CDR3 loop: CASSYSNFDQPQHF. Here the CDR3 DNA reads TGTGCCAGCAGTTACTCAAACTTTGATCAGCCCCAGCATTTT.

The J gene is TRBJ2-1, the V gene TRBV4-2; D unresolved. The CDR3 has 16 residues. V was pared by 0 bases and J by 0 bases, with 9 bases between. The germline V gene encodes CDR1 LGHNA and CDR2 YNFKEQ. The CDR3 spells CASSQETASSYNEQFF. DNA for the CDR3: TGTGCCAGCAGCCAAGAGACCGCAAGCTCCTACAATGAGCAGTTCTTC.

The chain employs TRBV6-2 or TRBV6-3 and TRBJ2-6, with D perhaps TRBD1 (5 bases). Between the trimmed V and J ends, which lost 6 bases and 0 bases, there was a span of 12 bases. Germline loops: CDR1 MNHEY, CDR2 SVGEGT. This CDR3 is 16 amino acids long. The CDR3 region is CASSPDSYSGANVLTF. CDR3 coding DNA: TGTGCCAGCAGCCCAGACAGCTACTCTGGGGCCAACGTCCTGACTTTC.

The chain employs TRBV7-9 and TRBJ2-1, with a possible D match to TRBD2 (6 bases). The CDR3 consists of 14 residues. The V gene lost 5 bases and the J gene lost 9 bases, with 17 bases spanning the gap. Germline CDR1 reads SEHNR; CDR2 reads FQNEAQ (reference sequence). The CDR3 spells CASSRGRGAGEQFF. CDR3 sequence (DNA): TGTGCCAGCAGCAGAGGAAGGGGAGCGGGTGAGCAGTTCTTC. The full variable domain, with the rest looked up from reference TRBV7-9 and TRBJ2-1, is DTGVSQNPRHKITKRGQNVTFRCDPISEHNRLYWYRQTLGQGPEFLTYFQNEAQLEKSRLLSDRFSAERPKGSFSTLEIQRTEQGDSAMYLCASSRGRGAGEQFFGPGTRLTVL.

This chain's CDR3 is CATSRDTGLNQPQHF. CDR3 nucleotides: TGTGCCACCAGCAGAGATACGGGGCTCAATCAGCCCCAGCATTTT. The rearrangement uses TRBV15 and TRBJ1-5, with D possibly matching TRBD1 (5 bases). Deletions cut 0 bases from V and 3 bases from J, with 9 bases between. This CDR3 region has 15 residues. Per germline, CDR1 LNHNV and CDR2 YYDKDF (reference sequence).

The gene calls are TRBV7-9 and TRBJ1-3, with D uncertain. CDR3 size: 17 residues. V gave up 8 bases and J gave up 1 base, with 21 bases separating them. Germline V gene data show CDR1 as SEHNR and CDR2 as FQNEAQ (reference sequence). The CDR3: CASRTRPGKDSGNTIYF. The CDR3 nucleotides read TGTGCCAGCCGGACTCGACCCGGAAAGGATTCTGGAAACACCATATATTTT.

The rearrangement links TRBV7-3 to TRBJ2-2, with D maybe TRBD2 (5 bases). The germline V and J ends were trimmed by 4 bases and 5 bases, with 8 bases remaining between them. This CDR3 contains 13 residues. Per germline, CDR1 SGHTA and CDR2 FQGTGA. Written as DNA, the CDR3 is TGTGCCAGCAGCTCCGGGGTGACCGGGGAGCTGTTTTTT. Translated: CASSSGVTGELFF.

This clone was counted only a few times. The chain couples TRBV27 to TRBJ2-7; D might be TRBD2 (6 bases). CDR3 length: 14 residues. The V end lost 5 bases, the J end lost 3 bases, and 14 bases lay between the germline ends. The germline CDR1 and CDR2 sequences are MNHEY and SMNVEV (reference sequence). The CDR3 reads CASSTQGLGYEQYF. Here the CDR3 DNA reads TGTGCCAGCAGTACCCAGGGACTTGGCTACGAGCAGTACTTC.

This clone was observed a few times. The CDR3 DNA is TGTGCCAGCCTGGGACAGATGTATGGCTACACCTTC. This codes for CASLGQMYGYTF. V gene TRBV19 combines with J gene TRBJ1-2, with TRBD1 matching over 7 bases. Germline V lookup: CDR1 LNHDA, CDR2 SQIVND (reference sequence). V lost 9 bases to trimming and J lost 5 bases; unmatched junction nucleotides: 6. The CDR3 has 12 amino acids. The full variable domain, completed using reference TRBV19 and TRBJ1-2, is DGGITQSPKYLFRKEGQNVTLSCEQNLNHDAMYWYRQDPGQGLRLIYYSQIVNDFQKGDIAEGYSVSREKKESFPLTVTSAQKNPTAFYLCASLGQMYGYTFGSGTRLTVV.

The chain carries TRBV4-3 and TRBJ2-2, with TRBD2 as a possible D gene (6 bases). V was shortened by 3 bases and J by 3 bases, with 11 bases between the two germline ends. Germline lookup yields CDR1 LGHNA and CDR2 YSLEER. The CDR3 runs to 15 residues. The CDR3 loop reads CASSQIWGDTGELFF. The CDR3 DNA sequence: TGCGCCAGCAGCCAGATATGGGGGGACACCGGGGAGCTGTTTTTT.

This sequence joins TRBV6-6 and TRBJ2-7, with 10 bases identical to TRBD1. Germline trimming cut 5 bases from V and 5 bases from J; bases unmatched to any gene: 15. CDR1 is MNHNY, CDR2 SVGAGI, per germline (reference sequence). The CDR3 covers 17 residues. CDR3 bases: TGTGCCAGCAGTCTTTATTCACCGGGACAGGGGAACCACGAGCAGTACTTC. It codes for CASSLYSPGQGNHEQYF.

The chain couples TRBV11-2 to TRBJ2-3; 7 bases match TRBD2. The CDR3 covers 14 residues. The germline V gene encodes CDR1 SGHAT and CDR2 FQNNGV. Trimming removed 5 bases from V and 0 bases from J; junction bases left unmatched: 2. CDR3 DNA sequence: TGTGCCAGCAGCAGCGGGGTGAGCACAGATACGCAGTATTTT. Protein product: CASSSGVSTDTQYF.

The sample holds one count of this clone. The gene calls are TRBV5-1 and TRBJ1-1; the match to TRBD1 covers 8 bases. V lost 4 bases and J lost 1; bases outside the gene matches: 9. CDR1 and CDR2 (germline): SGHRS, YFSETQ. The CDR3 is made up of 16 amino acids. The CDR3 DNA reads as TGCGCCAGCAGCCGGCGCGTCCAGGGGGCGAACACTGAAGCTTTCTTT. This codes for CASSRRVQGANTEAFF.

The chain carries TRBV4-2 and TRBJ1-6; the match to TRBD1 covers 7 bases. With V trimmed by 3 bases and J by 0 bases, 5 bases remained unmatched. The CDR3 runs to 17 residues. Germline values: CDR1 LGHNA, CDR2 YNFKEQ. CDR3 nucleotide sequence: TGTGCCAGCAGCCAGGTGACAGGGACCTCCTATAATTCACCCCTCCACTTT. As protein: CASSQVTGTSYNSPLHF.

The chain recombines TRBV14 with TRBJ2-3; weak D call: TRBD2 (7 bases). CDR1 and CDR2 from the germline V gene are SGHDN and FVKESK. Between the trimmed V and J ends, which lost 5 bases and 0 bases, there was a span of 18 bases. This CDR3 has 17 amino acids. As DNA, the CDR3 is TGTGCCAGCAGCGCAAGGGAGGGGGTACTGAGCACAGATACGCAGTATTTT. Protein: CASSAREGVLSTDTQYF.

This clone came up a few times. This chain uses TRBV7-8 with TRBJ2-7; maybe TRBD1 (6 bases). Germline V gene lookup returns CDR1 SGHVS and CDR2 FQNEAQ. The V and J ends lost 1 base and 1 base respectively, with 17 bases between them. The CDR3 extends over 17 amino acids. CDR3 sequence (DNA): TGTGCCAGCAGCTTAGGGGTCAGGCTGACAGGATCCTACGAGCAGTACTTC. Translated: CASSLGVRLTGSYEQYF.

The V gene is TRBV18, the J gene TRBJ1-2; D call uncertain. V lost 2 bases, J lost 2 bases, and 6 bases lay in between. Germline V gene lookup returns CDR1 KGHSH and CDR2 LQKENI. The CDR3 spans 13 residues. In DNA, the CDR3 is TGTGCCAGCTCACCATCGGAAAACTATGGCTACACCTTC. This gives the protein CASSPSENYGYTF. The whole variable domain, filled in from reference TRBV18 and TRBJ1-2, reads NAGVMQNPRHLVRRRGQEARLRCSPMKGHSHVYWYRQLPEEGLKFMVYLQKENIIDESGMPKERFSAEFPKEGPSILRIQQVVRGDSAAYFCASSPSENYGYTFGSGTRLTVV.

This chain joins TRBV14 and TRBJ1-3; D gene ambiguous. CDR1 and CDR2 from the germline V gene are SGHDN and FVKESK. CDR3 size: 13 residues. V lost 4 bases, J lost 4 bases, and 8 bases lay in between. The chain's CDR3 is CASSPGRGNTIYF. The CDR3 DNA sequence: TGTGCCAGCAGCCCCGGGAGGGGAAACACCATATATTTT.

The gene calls are TRBV7-2 and TRBJ2-3; maybe TRBD1 (5 bases). The CDR3 runs to 15 residues. CDR1 and CDR2 (germline): SGHTA, FQGNSA. V was pared by 6 bases and J by 0 bases, with 13 bases between. CDR3 DNA sequence: TGTGCCAGCAGACCCCAATACAGGAGCACAGATACGCAGTATTTT. It codes for CASRPQYRSTDTQYF. Drawing the rest from reference TRBV7-2 and TRBJ2-3, the complete variable domain is GAGVSQSPSNKVTEKGKDVELRCDPISGHTALYWYRQSLGQGLEFLIYFQGNSAPDKSGLPSDRFSAERTGGSVSTLTIQRTQQEDSAVYLCASRPQYRSTDTQYFGPGTRLTVL.

This clone was recorded only once. The CDR3 reads CACDIGSGIGGYTF. The CDR3 nucleotides read TGTGCCTGCGATATAGGATCGGGGATCGGCGGCTACACCTTC. The rearrangement joins TRBV19 to TRBJ1-2; D call uncertain. The CDR3 consists of 14 residues. CDR1 LNHDA and CDR2 SQIVND come from the germline V gene (reference sequence). V gave up 11 bases and J gave up 8 bases, with 24 bases separating them.

This chain links TRBV10-3 with TRBJ1-5; 8 bases fit TRBD1. The V and J ends lost 0 bases and 7 bases, in that order; junction bases with no gene match: 26. CDR1 ENHRY and CDR2 SYGVKD come from the germline V gene. CDR3 length: 22 residues. CDR3 sequence: CAISESLNLIPGQGLRGQPQHF. CDR3 DNA: TGTGCCATCAGTGAGTCCCTTAACCTTATACCTGGACAGGGATTAAGAGGGCAGCCCCAGCATTTT.

This clone was detected only a few times. The chain is built from TRBV7-9 and TRBJ1-4; D call uncertain. Trimming removed 2 bases at V and 2 bases at J, with 6 bases between. The CDR3 length is 14 residues. Per the germline V gene, CDR1 is SEHNR and CDR2 is FQNEAQ (reference sequence). Here the CDR3 reads CASSLIGTNEKLFF. CDR3 in DNA: TGTGCCAGCAGCTTAATAGGGACTAATGAAAAACTGTTTTTT.

This chain connects TRBV4-3 to TRBJ2-3; D not certain. The length of the CDR3 is 13 residues. CDR1 and CDR2 from the germline V gene are LGHNA and YSLEER. Trimming removed 4 bases from V and 4 bases from J, with 9 bases in between. For the CDR3, the DNA is TGCGCCAGCAGCCGATCATTGGCAGATACGCAGTATTTT. It translates to CASSRSLADTQYF.

V is TRBV7-9 and J is TRBJ1-2; D call uncertain. Trimming took off 1 base at V and 7 bases at J, with 13 bases between the two ends. CDR1 is SEHNR and CDR2 is FQNEAQ in the germline V gene (reference sequence). This CDR3 region has 14 residues. The CDR3 here is CASSLESGSSGYTF. The CDR3 nucleotides are TGTGCCAGCAGCTTAGAGTCGGGTAGTAGTGGCTACACCTTC.

V gene TRBV5-6 combines with J gene TRBJ1-2; D is ambiguous. This CDR3 has 12 residues. CDR1 is SGHDT, CDR2 YYEEEE, per germline. Trimming took off 2 bases at V and 7 bases at J, with 9 bases between the two ends. The CDR3 loop reads CASSFGDVGYTF. CDR3 DNA sequence: TGTGCCAGCAGCTTCGGCGATGTTGGCTACACCTTC.

This rearrangement joins TRBV2 to TRBJ2-1; D is undetermined. Germline loops: CDR1 SNHLY, CDR2 FYNNEI. V lost 6 bases to trimming and J lost 9 bases, with 9 bases between them. CDR3 length: 11 amino acids. The CDR3 protein is CASSDATEQFF. CDR3 DNA: TGTGCCAGCAGCGATGCAACTGAGCAGTTCTTC. Looking up the rest from reference TRBV2 and TRBJ2-1 gives the full variable domain: EPEVTQTPSHQVTQMGQEVILRCVPISNHLYFYWYRQILGQKVEFLVSFYNNEISEKSEIFDDQFSVERPDGSNFTLKIRSTKLEDSAMYFCASSDATEQFFGPGTRLTVL.

The V call is TRBV10-1, the J call TRBJ1-6; D uncertain. This CDR3 region has 14 residues. The germline CDR1 and CDR2 sequences are WNHNN and SYGVQD (reference sequence). V lost 11 bases and J lost 0, with 11 bases in between. In nucleotides, the CDR3 is TGCGCCCCACGGTGGAGCTCCTATAATTCACCCCTCCACTTT. This translates into CAPRWSSYNSPLHF.